These 7 T cell receptor beta chains were all obtained from the same sample, sequenced in a study of T-cell memory formation after mild COVID-19. From the 5' RACE reads, TCRdb called clonotypes with MiXCR, one entry per CDR3 protein. Altogether 250,000 to 400,000 distinct CDR3 sequences are present, roughly an eighth being singletons, with the ten largest covering under 25%. The sample comprised PBMCs or a T cell subset sorted from them (not recorded which). The receptors derive from a man aged 18-30 years who had mild COVID-19 (a few samples of this study predate the infection). Cell type and time point are not known.

The chain couples TRBV10-3 to TRBJ2-3, with 11 bases identical to TRBD2. V was clipped by 10 bases and J by 4 bases; unmatched bases: 19. The CDR3 runs to 18 residues. Germline assignment: CDR1 ENHRY and CDR2 SYGVKD. The DNA of the CDR3 is TGTGCCACCAAAGCCGGGGGACTAGCGGCGACTCGCGCAGATACGCAGTATTTT. As protein: CATKAGGLAATRADTQYF.

This clonotype turned up a few times. The chain is built from TRBV18 and TRBJ2-3; D gene ambiguous. Germline loops: CDR1 KGHSH, CDR2 LQKENI. The CDR3 is 13 amino acids. Trimming stripped 5 bases from V and 11 bases from J, with 17 bases between. CDR3 nucleotides: TGTGCCAGCTCAACTTATCCTCCTTATGGGCAGTATTTT. This encodes CASSTYPPYGQYF. Variable domain in full (rest from reference TRBV18 and TRBJ2-3): NAGVMQNPRHLVRRRGQEARLRCSPMKGHSHVYWYRQLPEEGLKFMVYLQKENIIDESGMPKERFSAEFPKEGPSILRIQQVVRGDSAAYFCASSTYPPYGQYFGPGTRLTVL.

This clonotype came up many times. The chain has TRBV7-3 and TRBJ1-2; D ambiguous. CDR1 and CDR2 (germline): SGHTA, FQGTGA. This CDR3 has 14 residues. V shed 2 bases and J shed 4 bases, with 11 bases lying between them. The DNA for the CDR3 is TGTGCCAGCAGCTTAGGGCCAGGACGCTATGGCTACACCTTC. Protein sequence: CASSLGPGRYGYTF.

This clonotype appeared a single time. The rearrangement uses TRBV20-1 and TRBJ1-1, with a possible D match to TRBD1 (5 bases). The V gene's germline CDR1 is DFQATT and CDR2 SNEGSKA (reference sequence). Trimming pared 2 bases from V and 1 base from J, leaving 11 bases between. This CDR3 contains 14 residues. CDR3 sequence reads: CSARWPGWNTEAFF. The CDR3 DNA sequence: TGCAGTGCTAGATGGCCAGGGTGGAACACTGAAGCTTTCTTT.

This clonotype was detected a few times. This chain joins TRBV24-1 and TRBJ2-1; maybe TRBD1 (6 bases). The CDR3 consists of 15 residues. Germline CDR1 and CDR2: KGHDR and SFDVKD. With 0 bases removed from V and 6 bases from J, the gap between germline ends came to 11 bases. CDR3 sequence reads: CATSDLGQGSNEQFF. The CDR3 region has the DNA TGTGCCACCAGTGATTTGGGGCAGGGGAGCAATGAGCAGTTCTTC.

The V and J genes are TRBV7-2 and TRBJ1-3; perhaps TRBD1 as D (5 bases). The CDR3 consists of 13 residues. V shed 4 bases and J shed 5 bases, with 9 bases lying between them. Germline V lookup: CDR1 SGHTA, CDR2 FQGNSA. The CDR3 loop is CASSSGTRNTIYF. The CDR3 region has the DNA TGTGCCAGCAGCTCCGGGACGAGAAACACCATATATTTT.

This clonotype was counted between two and nine times. The chain couples TRBV29-1 to TRBJ1-1, with D tentatively TRBD1 (6 bases). This CDR3 is 14 amino acids long. V was clipped by 4 bases and J by 0 bases, with 12 bases between them. CDR1 is SQVTM, CDR2 ANQGSEA, per germline. The CDR3 nucleotides are TGCAGCGTTGGTAGACAGGAAATGAACACTGAAGCTTTCTTT. Its translation is CSVGRQEMNTEAFF.